This passage covers 25 T cell receptor beta chains from one sample sequenced in a study of blood T cell repertoires in COVID-19. Sequencing was performed with immunoSEQ multiplex PCR; in TCRdb, only in-frame clones are kept and a portion is missing. Of 500,000 to 600,000 clones in the sample, roughly 89% are singletons; the top ten hold roughly 8%. The sequenced sample consisted of peripheral blood. Receptor source: a woman in her fifties or sixties with COVID-19, enrolled during active disease.

This chain links TRBV18 with TRBJ1-3; D ambiguous. Trimming left V 5 bases short and J 0 bases short, with 11 bases between. Germline CDR1 reads KGHSH; CDR2 reads LQKENI. The CDR3 extends over 15 amino acids. The DNA of the CDR3 is TGTGCCAGCTCAAGCTCAACAGACTCTGGAAACACCATATATTTT. This sequence encodes CASSSSTDSGNTIYF.

This clone was seen only once. CDR3 protein: CASSPGISSGNTIYF. DNA for the CDR3: TGTGCCAGCAGTCCAGGGATCTCCTCTGGAAACACCATATATTTT. This chain uses TRBV3-1 (or the pseudogene TRBV3-2) with TRBJ1-3; D might be TRBD1 (5 bases). Germline CDR1 reads LGHDT; CDR2 reads YNNKEL (reference sequence). V gave up 6 bases and J gave up 0 bases, with 12 bases separating them. This CDR3 spans 15 amino acids.

This sequence joins TRBV28 and TRBJ2-1, with a weak D call TRBD1 (6 bases). Germline loops: CDR1 MDHEN, CDR2 SYDVKM. V was trimmed by 2 bases and J by 8 bases, leaving 13 bases between them. The CDR3 covers 14 residues. The CDR3 loop is CASSLPQGIDEQFF. The CDR3 DNA reads as TGTGCCAGCAGTTTACCGCAGGGGATCGATGAGCAGTTCTTC.

DNA for the CDR3: TGTGCTAGTGGTTTGGCAGGCCTATCAGCCCAGCATTTT. Its protein product is CASGLAGLSAQHF. V usage is TRBV12-5 and J usage is TRBJ1-5, with D hard to call. This CDR3 comprises 13 residues. Germline CDR1 LGHNT, CDR2 FRNRAP. V gave up 1 base and J gave up 11 bases, with 12 bases separating them.

V is TRBV5-4 and J is TRBJ2-7; 8 bases map to TRBD1. Germline V gives CDR1 SGHNT, CDR2 YYREEE (reference sequence). V dropped 3 bases and J dropped 3; count of bases not matched to a gene: 5. CDR3 size: 14 residues. The CDR3 DNA is TGTGCCAGCAGCTCCAGACAGGGGTACTACGAGCAGTACTTC. The encoded protein is CASSSRQGYYEQYF.

The rearrangement links TRBV19 to TRBJ2-7; 11 nucleotides align to TRBD2. CDR1 LNHDA and CDR2 SQIVND come from the germline V gene (reference sequence). The CDR3 has 18 residues. V was clipped by 5 bases and J by 1 base; unmatched bases: 13. The CDR3 reads CASSPRGQGLAASYEQYF. Here the CDR3 DNA reads TGTGCCAGTAGTCCCCGGGGGCAGGGACTAGCGGCGTCCTACGAGCAGTACTTC.

V and J are TRBV9 and TRBJ1-2, with TRBD1 matching 7 bases. The CDR3 runs 18 residues. V lost 3 bases and J lost 4; bases outside the gene matches: 18. Germline V gene lookup returns CDR1 SGDLS and CDR2 YYNGEE. The CDR3 spells CASSAEGAGTLPLYGYTF. The CDR3 DNA reads TGTGCCAGCAGCGCTGAGGGGGCAGGGACCCTACCACTCTATGGCTACACCTTC.

The V and J genes are TRBV5-1 and TRBJ1-2; tentatively, D is TRBD1 (5 bases). The CDR3 extends over 14 amino acids. Trimming shortened V by 0 bases and J by 7 bases, and 13 bases separated the two germline ends. From germline, CDR1 is SGHRS and CDR2 YFSETQ. CDR3 residues: CASSLVTQGAGYTF. CDR3 DNA sequence: TGCGCCAGCAGCTTGGTTACCCAGGGTGCTGGCTACACCTTC.

This clone was observed once. V gene TRBV7-9 combines with J gene TRBJ1-4; TRBD1 matches at 7 bases. CDR1 and CDR2 from the germline V gene are SEHNR and FQNEAQ (reference sequence). This CDR3 has 15 residues. V shed 5 bases and J 7 bases; nucleotides not matched to a gene: 10. CDR3 in DNA: TGTGCCAGCAGCCCGATAGGGACAGCGGGTGAAAAACTGTTTTTT. This translates into CASSPIGTAGEKLFF.

The chain combines TRBV7-3 with TRBJ2-2; TRBD2 aligns across 11 bases. Germline CDR1 and CDR2: SGHTA and FQGTGA. The CDR3 consists of 16 residues. V shed 4 bases, J shed 5 bases, and the junction held 6 bases outside the gene matches. For the CDR3, the DNA is TGTGCCAGCAGCTCTCTAACTAGCGGGGGAACCGGGGAGCTGTTTTTT. This encodes CASSSLTSGGTGELFF. The full variable domain, with the rest looked up from reference TRBV7-3 and TRBJ2-2, is GAGVSQTPSNKVTEKGKYVELRCDPISGHTALYWYRQSLGQGPEFLIYFQGTGAADDSGLPNDRFFAVRPEGSVSTLKIQRTERGDSAVYLCASSSLTSGGTGELFFGEGSRLTVL.

J is TRBJ1-5 and V is TRBV28, with a weak D call TRBD1 (5 bases). CDR1 MDHEN and CDR2 SYDVKM come from the germline V gene. With 6 bases removed from V and 3 bases from J, the gap between germline ends came to 9 bases. The CDR3 covers 13 residues. CDR3: CASSQDINQPQHF. In nucleotides, the CDR3 is TGTGCCAGCAGCCAGGACATCAATCAGCCCCAGCATTTT.

The chain uses TRBV5-1 and TRBJ2-4; 12 nucleotides match TRBD2. Germline V CDR1 and CDR2: SGHRS, YFSETQ. V lost 4 bases to trimming and J lost 8 bases; unmatched junction nucleotides: 4. The CDR3 is 14 amino acids. The CDR3 DNA is TGCGCCAGCAGCCTAGCGGGAGGGTGGGACATTCAGTACTTC. This encodes CASSLAGGWDIQYF.

The CDR3 here is CAWRVAGGTSPLHF. CDR3 in DNA: TGTGCCTGGAGAGTTGCAGGAGGAACTTCACCCCTCCACTTT. The chain uses TRBV30 and TRBJ1-6, with unresolved D. The V and J ends lost 3 bases and 9 bases respectively, with 15 bases between them. The germline gives CDR1 GTSNPN, CDR2 SVGIG (reference sequence). The CDR3 length is 14 residues. Looking up the rest from reference TRBV30 and TRBJ1-6 gives the full variable domain: SQTIHQWPATLVQPVGSPLSLECTVEGTSNPNLYWYRQAAGRGLQLLFYSVGIGQISSEVPQNLSASRPQDRQFILSSKKLLLSDSGFYLCAWRVAGGTSPLHFGNGTRLTVT.

The chain combines TRBV2 with TRBJ2-7; TRBD2 might be the D (6 bases). V lost 5 bases, J lost 3 bases, and 17 bases lay in between. Germline V gene data show CDR1 as SNHLY and CDR2 as FYNNEI. The CDR3 loop spans 15 amino acids. The CDR3: CASSTSLGLLYEQYF. The CDR3 nucleotides are TGTGCCAGCAGTACAAGCTTGGGACTGCTCTACGAGCAGTACTTC.

The V gene is TRBV5-1, the J gene TRBJ2-3; 8 nucleotides line up with TRBD2. V lost 1 base, J lost 4 bases, and 8 bases stayed unmatched. The CDR3 contains 16 residues. In germline, CDR1 is SGHRS, CDR2 YFSETQ. Here the CDR3 DNA reads TGCGCCAGCAGCTTGTCGACGGGGGGGCCAGCAGATACGCAGTATTTT. This encodes CASSLSTGGPADTQYF.

The J gene is TRBJ1-1, the V gene TRBV6-5; TRBD1 is a possible D gene (6 bases). The CDR3 contains 15 residues. Trimming removed 6 bases from V and 1 base from J, with 15 bases in between. Germline assignment: CDR1 MNHEY and CDR2 SVGAGI. CDR3 region: CASSNTGQTNTEAFF. The CDR3 DNA reads as TGTGCCAGCAGCAACACGGGACAAACGAACACTGAAGCTTTCTTT.

The sample holds one count of this clone. The J gene is TRBJ2-3, the V gene TRBV6-1, with D perhaps TRBD2 (7 bases). Trimming removed 0 bases from V and 9 bases from J, with 13 bases in between. The CDR3 extends over 14 amino acids. Per germline, CDR1 MNHNS and CDR2 SASEGT. The CDR3 nucleotides read TGTGCCAGCAGTGAAGCATGGGAGGGGGGCACGCAGTATTTT. This translates into CASSEAWEGGTQYF.

The chain uses TRBV5-1 and TRBJ2-3, with D maybe TRBD1 (6 bases). Looked up from germline, CDR1 is SGHRS and CDR2 is YFSETQ. The CDR3 covers 15 residues. With 1 base removed from V and 4 bases from J, the gap between germline ends came to 13 bases. In DNA, the CDR3 is TGCGCCAGCAGCTTGACAGGGAGAAGCGCAGATACGCAGTATTTT. As protein: CASSLTGRSADTQYF.

The CDR3 DNA reads as TGTGCCAGCAGAGACCGGGACAGGGTATACGGCTACACCTTC. It specifies CASRDRDRVYGYTF. The rearrangement uses TRBV6-5 and TRBJ1-2; 9 nucleotides align to TRBD1. After removal of 6 bases from V and 8 bases from J, the junction contained 10 bases not matched to a gene. CDR1 and CDR2 (germline): MNHEY, SVGAGI. The CDR3 consists of 14 residues.

CDR3 amino acids: CASSLGGDGTEAFF. The DNA of the CDR3 is TGTGCCAGCAGCTTGGGGGGGGACGGCACTGAAGCTTTCTTT. The rearrangement links TRBV5-4 to TRBJ1-1, with D perhaps matching TRBD1 (5 bases). The V end was cut by 0 bases, the J end by 4 bases, with 10 bases between. CDR1 and CDR2 from the germline V gene are SGHNT and YYREEE (reference sequence). The CDR3 covers 14 residues.

V and J are TRBV5-1 and TRBJ1-6; D is unresolved. The CDR3 runs to 16 residues. V was pared by 3 bases and J by 7 bases, with 17 bases between. CDR1 and CDR2 (germline): SGHRS, YFSETQ. The DNA of the CDR3 is TGCGCCAGCAGCTCGATTCCGGGAAAAAGGAATTCACCCCTCCACTTT. Translation gives CASSSIPGKRNSPLHF.

The chain is built from TRBV9 and TRBJ1-1; D is possibly TRBD1 (6 bases). The V gene's germline CDR1 is SGDLS and CDR2 YYNGEE. Trimming took 3 bases from V and 5 from J, leaving 17 bases between them. The CDR3 runs 15 residues. The CDR3 region is CASSERDGRGTEAFF. CDR3 nucleotides: TGTGCCAGCAGCGAACGGGACGGAAGGGGGACTGAAGCTTTCTTT.

The chain joins TRBV30 to TRBJ1-5; D gene ambiguous. The germline gives CDR1 GTSNPN, CDR2 SVGIG (reference sequence). The CDR3 runs to 13 residues. Trimming removed 2 bases at V and 6 bases at J, with 11 bases between. This CDR3 is CAWSPSPGQPQHF. CDR3 sequence (DNA): TGTGCCTGGAGTCCCTCCCCGGGTCAGCCCCAGCATTTT. Together with reference TRBV30 and TRBJ1-5, the CDR3 gives the full variable domain: SQTIHQWPATLVQPVGSPLSLECTVEGTSNPNLYWYRQAAGRGLQLLFYSVGIGQISSEVPQNLSASRPQDRQFILSSKKLLLSDSGFYLCAWSPSPGQPQHFGDGTRLSIL.

The chain couples TRBV5-4 to TRBJ1-2; 10 bases map to TRBD1. This CDR3 has 16 amino acids. The trim removed 3 bases at V and 4 bases at J, leaving 9 bases unmatched. Germline CDR1 and CDR2: SGHNT and YYREEE (reference sequence). CDR3: CASSWGRDRGIYGYTF. DNA of the CDR3: TGTGCCAGCAGCTGGGGCCGGGACAGGGGCATCTATGGCTACACCTTC.

J is TRBJ2-4 and V is TRBV5-1, with TRBD1 matching over 10 bases. Losses at the gene ends were 4 bases for V and 7 bases for J; bases not matched to a gene: 8. Germline values: CDR1 SGHRS, CDR2 YFSETQ. CDR3 size: 15 residues. CDR3 loop: CASSLDRGRGNIQYF. The CDR3 region has the DNA TGCGCCAGCAGCCTTGACAGGGGGCGCGGGAACATTCAGTACTTC.